This passage covers 27 T cell receptor beta chains from one sample sequenced in a study of persistence of HIV-infected CD4 T cells. This was the immunoSEQ version 4 assay in survey mode. Produced via immunoSEQ multiplex PCR; TCRdb's table is partial and in-frame only. The table shows under 50,000 clones, with approximately 90% occurring only once. Antigens of these TCRs are unknown. This nonspecific control used anti-CD3/anti-CD28 bead stimulation of CD4+ T cells. CD4+ T cells upregulating both CD40 ligand and CD69 were sorted as responding cells. Sequencing used CD4+ T cells sorted from PBMCs after approximately 19-hour stimulation, obtained from a patient who received antiretroviral therapy. These receptors came from an adult man with HIV who was CMV-seropositive.

The V and J genes are TRBV18 and TRBJ2-3, with TRBD2 identical over 11 bases. Germline assignment: CDR1 KGHSH and CDR2 LQKENI. V shed 5 bases and J 4 bases; nucleotides not matched to a gene: 8. This CDR3 is 16 amino acids long. CDR3 DNA: TGTGCCAGCTCAGCCCCCGGACTAGCGGGCGCAGATACGCAGTATTTT. Translation gives CASSAPGLAGADTQYF.

The J gene is TRBJ1-2, the V gene TRBV18; weak D call: TRBD1 (5 bases). V lost 0 bases to trimming and J lost 3 bases, with 8 bases between them. This CDR3 has 14 residues. Germline values: CDR1 KGHSH, CDR2 LQKENI. The CDR3 here is CASSPPEGDYGYTF. CDR3 DNA: TGTGCCAGCTCACCACCGGAAGGGGACTATGGCTACACCTTC.

The chain is built from TRBV28 and TRBJ1-4; D possibly corresponds to TRBD1 (6 bases). The germline gives CDR1 MDHEN, CDR2 SYDVKM. V was cut by 5 bases and J by 10 bases, with 17 bases left in between. This CDR3 has 14 residues. The CDR3 DNA reads TGTGCCAGCAGTAATGACAGGCTCCAGGCAAAACTGTTTTTT. It is translated as CASSNDRLQAKLFF.

The chain has TRBV5-1 and TRBJ1-3; the match to TRBD1 covers 8 bases. With 1 base clipped from V and 3 bases from J, the junction kept 3 bases outside the gene matches. Germline V lookup: CDR1 SGHRS, CDR2 YFSETQ. CDR3 size: 15 residues. The CDR3 bases are TGCGCCAGCAGCTTGCGGACAGGGTTTGGAAACACCATATATTTT. Amino acid sequence: CASSLRTGFGNTIYF.

This clone came up once. The chain joins TRBV7-6 to TRBJ2-1; 10 positions agree with TRBD2. The CDR3 totals 15 residues. Germline V gene sequence: CDR1 SGHVS, CDR2 FNYEAQ. J gave up 9 bases and V 4 bases, and 9 bases lay outside the gene matches. The CDR3 nucleotides read TGTGCCAGCAGCTCTAATAGCGGGGGGCCGTCTGAGCAGTTCTTC. This encodes CASSSNSGGPSEQFF.

This chain joins TRBV9 and TRBJ2-3; the match to TRBD2 covers 7 bases. Germline CDR1 is SGDLS and CDR2 is YYNGEE. The ends lost 3 bases at V and 8 bases at J; junction bases unmatched: 6. The CDR3 loop spans 13 amino acids. CDR3 in amino acids: CASSETSYGTQYF. DNA of the CDR3: TGTGCCAGCAGCGAGACTAGCTACGGTACGCAGTATTTT.

DNA for the CDR3: TGCAGCGTTGAAGGTTGGGAATGGCAGGGGGGAGGCACAGATACGCAGTATTTT. It encodes CSVEGWEWQGGGTDTQYF. The V and J genes are TRBV29-1 and TRBJ2-3; perhaps TRBD1 as D (7 bases). CDR1 and CDR2 from the germline V gene are SQVTM and ANQGSEA. The V end was cut by 1 base, the J end by 1 base, with 21 bases between. This CDR3 is built from 18 residues.

The gene calls are TRBV5-4 and TRBJ2-7, with D unresolved. The CDR3 is 14 amino acids. V lost 1 base and J lost 3, with 11 bases in between. Germline V gives CDR1 SGHNT, CDR2 YYREEE (reference sequence). The CDR3 sequence: CASSLLGSNYEQYF. The CDR3 region has the DNA TGTGCCAGCAGCTTGTTAGGCAGCAACTACGAGCAGTACTTC. Variable domain in full (rest from reference TRBV5-4 and TRBJ2-7): ETGVTQSPTHLIKTRGQQVTLRCSSQSGHNTVSWYQQALGQGPQFIFQYYREEENGRGNFPPRFSGLQFPNYSSELNVNALELDDSALYLCASSLLGSNYEQYFGPGTRLTVT.

The chain carries TRBV4-2 and TRBJ2-7; 10 nucleotides agree with TRBD2. This CDR3 contains 15 residues. The V and J ends lost 1 base and 2 bases, in that order; junction bases with no gene match: 2. Per the germline V gene, CDR1 is LGHNA and CDR2 is YNFKEQ. The CDR3 loop is CASSQGSGGTYEQYF. As DNA, the CDR3 is TGTGCCAGCAGCCAAGGTAGCGGGGGGACCTACGAGCAGTACTTC.

The rearrangement links TRBV7-2 to TRBJ2-7, with 9 bases identical to TRBD2. Germline V gene data show CDR1 as SGHTA and CDR2 as FQGNSA. V dropped 2 bases and J dropped 2; count of bases not matched to a gene: 7. This CDR3 is built from 16 residues. This CDR3 is CASSLLASGTPYEQYF. The CDR3 region has the DNA TGTGCCAGCAGCTTATTGGCTAGCGGGACCCCCTACGAGCAGTACTTC.

J is TRBJ2-5 and V is TRBV5-5; possible D gene TRBD2, 6 bases. The CDR3 totals 13 residues. Germline V CDR1 and CDR2: SGHKS, YYEKEE (reference sequence). V lost 6 bases to trimming and J lost 4 bases, with 13 bases between them. CDR3 protein: CASNRPGRETQYF. DNA for the CDR3: TGTGCCAGCAACCGCCCCGGGAGAGAGACCCAGTACTTC.

About this clone itself: Its ends do not fully match the called genes, so a read error is possible. The V call is TRBV28, the J call TRBJ1-5, with D tentatively TRBD1 (6 bases). Germline-derived CDR1 and CDR2 are MDHEN and SYDVKM. This CDR3 has 15 residues. The CDR3 DNA sequence: TGTGCGAGCATCCCAACCCAGGGGTCTCGGCAGCCCCAGCATTTT. Its protein is CASIPTQGSRQPQHF.

This chain uses TRBV11-2 with TRBJ1-2; 9 bases are a match to TRBD1. From germline, CDR1 is SGHAT and CDR2 FQNNGV. J lost 4 bases, V lost 4 bases, and 7 bases had no gene match. The CDR3 is 15 residues long. The CDR3 spells CASSSGQGSGYGYTF. The CDR3 coding sequence is TGTGCCAGCAGCTCGGGACAGGGTTCGGGCTATGGCTACACCTTC. Variable domain in full (rest from reference TRBV11-2 and TRBJ1-2): EAGVAQSPRYKIIEKRQSVAFWCNPISGHATLYWYQQILGQGPKLLIQFQNNGVVDDSQLPKDRFSAERLKGVDSTLKIQPAKLEDSAVYLCASSSGQGSGYGYTFGSGTRLTVV.

The rearrangement links TRBV6-5 to TRBJ1-2; TRBD1 agrees at 7 bases. CDR1 and CDR2 (germline): MNHEY, SVGAGI. The CDR3 consists of 13 residues. The junction had 8 bases not matched to a gene; V was cut back by 10 bases and J by 3 bases. The CDR3 bases are TGTGCCACCAAATACCAGGGGGACTATGGCTACACCTTC. It is translated as CATKYQGDYGYTF.

The chain employs TRBV2 and TRBJ1-2, with 10 positions matching TRBD1. Per the germline V gene, CDR1 is SNHLY and CDR2 is FYNNEI. Trimming removed 6 bases from V and 5 bases from J; junction bases left unmatched: 9. The CDR3 loop spans 15 amino acids. The CDR3 reads CASRSEGGQGYGYTF. For the CDR3, the DNA is TGTGCCAGCAGGAGTGAAGGGGGACAGGGGTATGGCTACACCTTC.

The rearrangement uses TRBV6-4 and TRBJ2-1; TRBD1 might be the D (5 bases). The germline V and J ends were trimmed by 4 bases and 7 bases, with 11 bases remaining between them. From germline, CDR1 is MRHNA and CDR2 SNTAGT. This CDR3 has 13 residues. DNA for the CDR3: TGTGCCAGCAGTGCTGCAGGGTGGAATGAGCAGTTCTTC. Amino acid sequence: CASSAAGWNEQFF.

The rearrangement uses TRBV24-1 and TRBJ2-6; 7 bases are a match to TRBD1. CDR3 size: 17 residues. Germline-derived CDR1 and CDR2 are KGHDR and SFDVKD. Trimming cost V 5 bases and J 0 bases; bases outside gene matches: 6. The CDR3 loop is CATSGGGVPSGANVLTF. CDR3 sequence (DNA): TGTGCCACCAGTGGAGGGGGCGTGCCCTCTGGGGCCAACGTCCTGACTTTC.

The genes are TRBV2 and TRBJ2-7, with 7 bases that match TRBD2. CDR3 length: 15 amino acids. With 7 bases clipped from V and 3 bases from J, the junction kept 12 bases outside the gene matches. Germline loops: CDR1 SNHLY, CDR2 FYNNEI. Here the CDR3 reads CASTIGSAGYYEQYF. In DNA form, the CDR3 reads TGTGCCAGCACGATTGGATCAGCGGGGTACTACGAGCAGTACTTC.

The count of this clone is one. The rearrangement uses TRBV20-1 and TRBJ2-3; D remains unclear. Germline-derived CDR1 and CDR2 are DFQATT and SNEGSKA (reference sequence). The length of the CDR3 is 11 residues. In DNA, the CDR3 is TGCGGCGCCTCCGCCATAGATACGCAGTATTTT. Translated, it gives CGASAIDTQYF.

The V call is TRBV9, the J call TRBJ2-7; D unresolved. Per germline, CDR1 SGDLS and CDR2 YYNGEE. The CDR3 contains 12 residues. V dropped 3 bases and J dropped 2 bases, with 6 bases sitting between them. CDR3 in amino acids: CASSADTYEQYF. DNA of the CDR3: TGTGCCAGCAGCGCCGACACCTACGAGCAGTACTTC.

The chain joins TRBV6-2 or TRBV6-3 to TRBJ1-3, with D unclear. The CDR3 length is 12 residues. The V gene's germline CDR1 is MNHEY and CDR2 SVGEGT. V was clipped by 5 bases and J by 2 bases, with 4 bases between them. CDR3 bases: TGTGCCAGCAGTACCACTGGAAACACCATATATTTT. It is translated as CASSTTGNTIYF.

The V gene is TRBV7-3, the J gene TRBJ2-2; D not certain. V was cut by 5 bases and J by 4 bases, with 17 bases left in between. The CDR3 extends over 16 amino acids. Germline loops: CDR1 SGHTA, CDR2 FQGTGA. CDR3 amino acids: CASSERGISSTGELFF. CDR3 sequence (DNA): TGTGCCAGCAGCGAGCGAGGAATAAGTAGCACCGGGGAGCTGTTTTTT.

V and J are TRBV5-1 and TRBJ2-7; maybe TRBD1 (5 bases). In germline, CDR1 is SGHRS, CDR2 YFSETQ. The CDR3 spans 14 residues. Trimming shortened V by 7 bases and J by 7 bases, and 21 bases separated the two germline ends. CDR3 nucleotide sequence: TGCGCCAGCTCCAACAAGCAGGGTAAAAGAGAGCAGTACTTC. Translating it yields CASSNKQGKREQYF.

V and J are TRBV5-1 and TRBJ2-2; the match to TRBD1 covers 8 bases. V lost 4 bases, J lost 4 bases, and 6 bases stayed unmatched. This CDR3 region has 15 residues. Per the germline V gene, CDR1 is SGHRS and CDR2 is YFSETQ. CDR3 nucleotide sequence: TGCGCCAGCAGCGCCCAGGGGGCGGTCACCGGGGAGCTGTTTTTT. The encoded protein is CASSAQGAVTGELFF.

The chain employs TRBV5-6 and TRBJ1-2, with D tentatively TRBD1 (6 bases). Germline lookup yields CDR1 SGHDT and CDR2 YYEEEE. V was clipped by 4 bases and J by 6 bases, with 10 bases between them. The CDR3 runs 12 residues. In nucleotides, the CDR3 is TGTGCCAGCAGCCTTGACAGGAATGGCTACACCTTC. This gives the protein CASSLDRNGYTF. The full variable domain, its missing parts supplied by reference TRBV5-6 and TRBJ1-2, is DAGVTQSPTHLIKTRGQQVTLRCSPKSGHDTVSWYQQALGQGPQFIFQYYEEEERQRGNFPDRFSGHQFPNYSSELNVNALLLGDSALYLCASSLDRNGYTFGSGTRLTVV.

The gene calls are TRBV7-2 and TRBJ2-7; D is tentatively TRBD1 or TRBD2 (6 bases each). CDR3 length: 15 residues. V was clipped by 4 bases and J by 2 bases, with 15 bases between them. Germline values: CDR1 SGHTA, CDR2 FQGNSA. The CDR3 sequence is CASSSPGAGTYEQYF. CDR3 nucleotide sequence: TGTGCCAGCAGCTCCCCGGGGGCCGGAACCTACGAGCAGTACTTC.

V and J are TRBV21-1 and TRBJ1-1; the table's D gene call, TRBD1, was not cross checked with the DNA. TRBV21-1 is designated a pseudogene. This CDR3 spans 19 amino acids. The CDR3 sequence: CASSKRKVVETAKNTEAFF. DNA of the CDR3: TGTGCCAGCAGCAAGCGAAAGGTGGTAGAGACAGCAAAGAACACTGAAGCTTTCTTT.